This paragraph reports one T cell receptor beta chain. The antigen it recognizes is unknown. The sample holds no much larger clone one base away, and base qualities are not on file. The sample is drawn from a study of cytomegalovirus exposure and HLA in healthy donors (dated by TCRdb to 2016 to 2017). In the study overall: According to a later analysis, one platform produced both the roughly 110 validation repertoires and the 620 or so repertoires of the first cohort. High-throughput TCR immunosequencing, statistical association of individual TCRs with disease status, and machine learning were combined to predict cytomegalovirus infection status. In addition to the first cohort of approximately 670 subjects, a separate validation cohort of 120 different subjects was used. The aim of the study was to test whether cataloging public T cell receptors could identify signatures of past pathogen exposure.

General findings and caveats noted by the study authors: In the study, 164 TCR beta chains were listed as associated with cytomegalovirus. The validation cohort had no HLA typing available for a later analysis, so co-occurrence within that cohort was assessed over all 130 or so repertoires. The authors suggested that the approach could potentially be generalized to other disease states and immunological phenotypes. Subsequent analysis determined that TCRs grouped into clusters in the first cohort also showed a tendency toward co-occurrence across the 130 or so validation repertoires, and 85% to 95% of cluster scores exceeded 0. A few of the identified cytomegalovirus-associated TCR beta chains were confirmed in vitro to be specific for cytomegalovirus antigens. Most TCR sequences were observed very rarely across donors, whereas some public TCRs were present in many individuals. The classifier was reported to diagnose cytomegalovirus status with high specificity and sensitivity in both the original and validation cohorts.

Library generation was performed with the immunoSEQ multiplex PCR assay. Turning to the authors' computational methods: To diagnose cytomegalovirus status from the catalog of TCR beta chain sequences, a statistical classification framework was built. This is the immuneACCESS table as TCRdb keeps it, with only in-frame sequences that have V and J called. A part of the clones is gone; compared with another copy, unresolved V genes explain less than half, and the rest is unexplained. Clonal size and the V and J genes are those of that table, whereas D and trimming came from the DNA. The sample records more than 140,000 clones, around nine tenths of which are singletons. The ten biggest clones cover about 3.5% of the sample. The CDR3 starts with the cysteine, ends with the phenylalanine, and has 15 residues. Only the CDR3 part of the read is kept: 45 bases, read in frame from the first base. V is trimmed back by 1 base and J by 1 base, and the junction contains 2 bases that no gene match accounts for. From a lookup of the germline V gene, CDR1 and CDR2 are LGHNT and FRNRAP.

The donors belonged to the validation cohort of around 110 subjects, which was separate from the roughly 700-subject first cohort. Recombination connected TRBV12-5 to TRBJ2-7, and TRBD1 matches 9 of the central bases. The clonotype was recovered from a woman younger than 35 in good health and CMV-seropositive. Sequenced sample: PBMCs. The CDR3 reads CASGLGQGVSYEQYF. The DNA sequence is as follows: TGTGCTAGTGGTTTGGGACAGGGGGTTTCCTACGAGCAGTACTTC. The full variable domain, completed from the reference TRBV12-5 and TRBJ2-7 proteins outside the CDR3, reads DARVTQTPRHKVTEMGQEVTMRCQPILGHNTVFWYRQTMMQGLELLAYFRNRAPLDDSGMPKDRFSAEMPDATLATLKIQPSEPRDSAVYFCASGLGQGVSYEQYFGPGTRLTVT.